These T cell receptor beta chains were read from a single sample in a study of PD-L1 blockade in urothelial cancer. TCRdb's table, derived via immunoSEQ multiplex PCR, lists solely in-frame clones and lacks some. The table shows under 80,000 clones, with roughly four fifths occurring only once. The specimen was PBMCs, collected around atezolizumab (anti-PD-L1) treatment. Receptor source: a man aged 70-80 years with urothelial cancer. CDR3s include the opening cysteine and the closing phenylalanine or tryptophan. A D gene is named only where the DNA matches it firmly. Expanded clones are given a class, and other clones once, few, many or no size at all.

D	V	size	J	CDR3	DNA
-	TRBV7-2	-	TRBJ1-5	CASSGGAEYSNQPQHF	TGTGCCAGCAGCGGGGGGGCAGAGTATAGCAATCAGCCCCAGCATTTT
TRBD1	TRBV5-1	-	TRBJ2-7	CASSPDRDRSYEQYF	TGCGCCAGCAGCCCGGACAGGGATAGGTCCTACGAGCAGTACTTC
-	TRBV6-1	-	TRBJ2-7	CASSEEWRQYF	TGTGCCAGCAGTGAGGAGTGGAGGCAGTACTTC
TRBD1	TRBV9	few	TRBJ1-2	CASSVGSGGYYGYTF	TGTGCCAGCAGCGTAGGTTCAGGGGGCTACTATGGCTACACCTTC
TRBD1	TRBV6-5	-	TRBJ1-2	CASRPATGGGYTF	TGTGCCAGCAGGCCTGCGACAGGGGGTGGCTACACCTTC
-	TRBV4-1	-	TRBJ1-2	CASSQEGAGANYGYTF	TGCGCCAGCAGCCAAGAAGGAGCAGGGGCCAACTATGGCTACACCTTC
TRBD2	TRBV11-2	few	TRBJ2-7	CASSFRTSGGPALREQYF	TGTGCCAGCAGCTTCCGGACTAGCGGGGGCCCCGCCCTGCGCGAGCAGTACTTC
-	TRBV11-2	-	TRBJ1-1	CASSFSYQGTEAFF	TGTGCCAGCAGCTTTTCTTATCAGGGCACTGAAGCTTTCTTT
-	TRBV18	-	TRBJ2-1	CASSPLQQGAGSYNEQFF	TGTGCCAGCTCACCACTTCAACAGGGTGCCGGCTCCTACAATGAGCAGTTCTTC
TRBD2	TRBV29-1	-	TRBJ2-5	CSVEDGSLAGGPETQYF	TGCAGCGTTGAAGATGGGTCACTAGCGGGGGGGCCAGAGACCCAGTACTTC
-	TRBV5-8	once	TRBJ2-7	CASSLFIPYEQYF	TGTGCCAGCAGCTTGTTCATCCCCTACGAGCAGTACTTC
-	TRBV5-8	-	TRBJ1-3	CASSRDTLENTIYF	TGTGCCAGCAGCCGGGACACCCTGGAAAACACCATATATTTT
-	TRBV5-5	-	TRBJ1-4	CASSLESSLLEKLFF	TGTGCCAGCAGCTTGGAGAGTTCTCTACTAGAAAAACTGTTTTTT
-	TRBV5-1	-	TRBJ1-1	CASSPGETEAFF	TGCGCCAGCAGCCCAGGGGAGACTGAAGCTTTCTTT
-	TRBV19	-	TRBJ1-2	CASSFDGGSYGYTF	TGTGCCAGTAGCTTCGACGGGGGGAGCTATGGCTACACCTTC
-	TRBV10-3	-	TRBJ1-2	CATYDNNYGYTF	TGTGCCACCTATGACAATAACTATGGCTACACCTTC
-	TRBV19	-	TRBJ2-5	CASSPGLYLQETQYF	TGTGCCAGTAGCCCCGGACTGTACCTCCAAGAGACCCAGTACTTC
-	TRBV7-2	-	TRBJ2-7	CASSLAQAATYEQYF	TGTGCCAGCAGCTTAGCCCAGGCAGCTACCTACGAGCAGTACTTC
-	TRBV5-4	few	TRBJ2-3	CASSPQRMSTDTQYF	TGTGCCAGCAGCCCCCAGAGGATGTCGACAGATACGCAGTATTTT
-	TRBV30	-	TRBJ2-3	CAWSGQGVGTQYF	TGTGCCTGGAGTGGCCAGGGCGTGGGTACGCAGTATTTT
TRBD1	TRBV27	-	TRBJ2-7	CASSFGRTGFYEQYF	TGTGCCAGCAGTTTTGGCCGGACAGGGTTCTACGAGCAGTACTTC
-	TRBV27	once	TRBJ2-7	CASSFTQGISYF	TGTGCCAGCAGCTTCACCCAGGGGATATCGTACTTC
TRBD1	TRBV2	-	TRBJ1-5	CASSKTRTGDVNNQPQHF	TGTGCCAGCAGTAAAACCAGGACAGGGGACGTCAACAATCAGCCCCAGCATTTT
TRBD1	TRBV10-3	-	TRBJ1-1	CAIRIGTANTEAFF	TGTGCCATCAGGATCGGGACAGCGAACACTGAAGCTTTCTTT
TRBD1	TRBV6-6	-	TRBJ2-3	CASSSSGTGTDTQYF	TGTGCCAGCAGTTCTTCCGGGACAGGGACAGATACGCAGTATTTT
TRBD1	TRBV7-8	-	TRBJ2-7	CASSLRTGYNEQYF	TGTGCCAGCAGCCTACGGACAGGGTACAACGAGCAGTACTTC
TRBD1	TRBV7-3	-	TRBJ2-7	CASSFSGTGSPYEQYF	TGTGCCAGCAGCTTCTCCGGGACAGGGAGCCCCTACGAGCAGTACTTC
TRBD2	TRBV2	-	TRBJ2-7	CASREDGGGYEQYF	TGTGCCAGCAGGGAAGATGGGGGGGGCTACGAGCAGTACTTC
TRBD1	TRBV9	-	TRBJ1-1	CASSVGTGVNTEAFF	TGTGCCAGCAGCGTAGGAACAGGGGTGAACACTGAAGCTTTCTTT
TRBD2	TRBV13	-	TRBJ2-1	CASSSGLAGGPVFF	TGTGCCAGCAGCTCTGGACTAGCGGGAGGGCCTGTGTTCTTC
-	TRBV5-1	-	TRBJ1-2	CASSQQDSIYGYTF	TGCGCCAGCAGCCAGCAGGATTCGATCTATGGCTACACCTTC
-	TRBV2	-	TRBJ2-3	CASTPVNADTQYF	TGTGCCAGCACCCCCGTCAATGCGGATACGCAGTATTTT
-	TRBV12-5	-	TRBJ2-7	CASGLVGGTSYEQYF	TGTGCTAGTGGTTTGGTAGGCGGGACTTCCTACGAGCAGTACTTC
-	TRBV4-3	few	TRBJ2-3	CASSQVGTSLTDTQYF	TGCGCCAGCAGCCAAGTGGGGACATCCCTCACAGATACGCAGTATTTT
-	TRBV6-6	once	TRBJ1-6	CASITRGSSYNSPLHF	TGTGCCAGCATCACGAGGGGGTCCTCCTATAATTCACCCCTCCACTTT
TRBD1	TRBV11-2	once	TRBJ2-5	CASSLGQGIPYQETQYF	TGTGCCAGCAGCCTCGGACAGGGAATACCTTACCAAGAGACCCAGTACTTC
TRBD2	TRBV5-4	-	TRBJ2-3	CASSKKGGPADTQYF	TGTGCCAGCAGCAAGAAGGGAGGGCCCGCAGATACGCAGTATTTT
-	TRBV2	-	TRBJ2-7	CASYGGYEQYF	TGTGCCAGCTACGGAGGCTACGAGCAGTACTTC
-	TRBV10-3	-	TRBJ2-3	CAIQGLDSTDTQYF	TGTGCCATCCAGGGACTGGATTCCACAGATACGCAGTATTTT
-	TRBV6-1	-	TRBJ2-7	CASTGVYEQYF	TGTGCCAGCACGGGGGTGTACGAGCAGTACTTC
TRBD1	TRBV15	-	TRBJ2-1	CATSLRQGTYNEQFF	TGTGCCACCAGCTTAAGACAGGGTACCTACAATGAGCAGTTCTTC
-	TRBV6-1	once	TRBJ1-2	CASPGTNYGYTF	TGTGCCAGCCCCGGGACTAACTATGGCTACACCTTC
-	TRBV19	-	TRBJ1-4	CASSIRGLDEKLFF	TGTGCCAGTAGTATTCGGGGATTGGATGAAAAACTGTTTTTT
TRBD2	TRBV9	-	TRBJ2-7	CASSVGTSGSQDEQYF	TGTGCCAGCAGCGTAGGAACTAGCGGGAGTCAGGACGAGCAGTACTTC
-	TRBV9	-	TRBJ2-1	CASSVRGTFGNEQFF	TGTGCCAGCAGCGTAAGGGGGACCTTTGGCAATGAGCAGTTCTTC
-	TRBV30	-	TRBJ2-5	CAWSVSIADQTETQYF	TGTGCCTGGAGTGTATCGATAGCGGACCAGACTGAGACCCAGTACTTC
TRBD1	TRBV9	-	TRBJ1-3	CASTQGDSGNTIYF	TGTGCCAGCACCCAGGGGGACTCTGGAAACACCATATATTTT
-	TRBV5-6	-	TRBJ1-2	CASSPSYIPRYTF	TGTGCCAGCAGCCCTTCATACATCCCTCGCTACACCTTC
-	TRBV14	-	TRBJ2-5	CASSQQDQETQYF	TGTGCCAGCAGCCAACAGGATCAAGAGACCCAGTACTTC
-	TRBV19	-	TRBJ2-7	CASSISHPYEQYF	TGTGCCAGTAGTATAAGCCACCCCTACGAGCAGTACTTC
TRBD1	TRBV5-1	-	TRBJ1-5	CASSSGTGSNQPQHF	TGCGCCAGCAGCTCCGGGACAGGGAGTAATCAGCCCCAGCATTTT
TRBD2	TRBV11-3	-	TRBJ2-7	CASSPRSGRNYEQYF	TGTGCCAGCAGCCCCCGTAGCGGGAGAAACTACGAGCAGTACTTC
-	TRBV6-5	-	TRBJ2-2	CASSYRDSNTGELFF	TGTGCCAGCAGTTACAGGGACTCGAACACCGGGGAGCTGTTTTTT
TRBD1	TRBV7-8	-	TRBJ2-2	CASSLAQGITGELFF	TGTGCCAGCAGCTTAGCACAGGGGATTACCGGGGAGCTGTTTTTT
-	TRBV25-1	-	TRBJ2-2	CASSQGFGTGELFF	TGTGCCAGCTCACAGGGATTTGGCACCGGGGAGCTGTTTTTT